The 30 T cell receptor beta chains given below trace back to one sample, sequenced in a study of blood T cell repertoires in COVID-19. TCRdb keeps only in-frame clones here, not all; method: immunoSEQ multiplex PCR. Of a few hundred thousand clones listed, roughly 86% are singletons. Specimen: PBMCs or T cells enriched from blood (not recorded which). The receptor set was obtained from a woman in her 50s who had been exposed to COVID-19.

This clone turned up a few times. CDR3 nucleotide sequence: TGCGCCAGCAGGCACGGCGGGACAGGGCCCTATGGCTACACCTTC. Translating it yields CASRHGGTGPYGYTF. This sequence joins TRBV5-1 and TRBJ1-2; 9 positions match TRBD1. The CDR3 is 15 residues long. CDR1 is SGHRS and CDR2 is YFSETQ in the germline V gene. V shed 5 bases and J 4 bases; nucleotides not matched to a gene: 9.

The chain couples TRBV2 to TRBJ2-3; no clear D. This CDR3 has 13 residues. Germline V gene sequence: CDR1 SNHLY, CDR2 FYNNEI. The ends were cut back, 1 base at V and 2 bases at J, with 4 bases in the middle. CDR3 nucleotides: TGTGCCAGCAGTGAAGGAGCCACAGATACGCAGTATTTT. Translation gives CASSEGATDTQYF. Full variable domain (remainder filled in from reference TRBV2 and TRBJ2-3): EPEVTQTPSHQVTQMGQEVILRCVPISNHLYFYWYRQILGQKVEFLVSFYNNEISEKSEIFDDQFSVERPDGSNFTLKIRSTKLEDSAMYFCASSEGATDTQYFGPGTRLTVL.

V and J are TRBV15 and TRBJ2-6; a possible D gene is TRBD1 (5 bases). The germline gives CDR1 LNHNV, CDR2 YYDKDF (reference sequence). The V end was cut by 3 bases, the J end by 1 base, with 10 bases between. The CDR3 spans 16 residues. Here the CDR3 DNA reads TGTGCCACCAGCAGGGAAGGGGTGTCTGGGGCCAACGTCCTGACTTTC. It encodes CATSREGVSGANVLTF. Together with reference TRBV15 and TRBJ2-6, the CDR3 gives the full variable domain: DAMVIQNPRYQVTQFGKPVTLSCSQTLNHNVMYWYQQKSSQAPKLLFHYYDKDFNNEADTPDNFQSRRPNTSFCFLDIRSPGLGDTAMYLCATSREGVSGANVLTFGAGSRLTVL.

This chain joins TRBV5-4 and TRBJ2-3; tentatively, D is TRBD2 (6 bases). Germline V gene data show CDR1 as SGHNT and CDR2 as YYREEE (reference sequence). The CDR3 contains 15 residues. The V end was cut by 3 bases, the J end by 4 bases, with 15 bases between. The CDR3 loop reads CASSYSGVLADTQYF. The CDR3 coding sequence is TGTGCCAGCAGCTACTCGGGGGTACTCGCAGATACGCAGTATTTT.

The V call is TRBV28, the J call TRBJ2-7, with D uncertain. Trimming took 8 bases from V and 1 from J, leaving 9 bases between them. The CDR3 length is 12 residues. Per the germline V gene, CDR1 is MDHEN and CDR2 is SYDVKM. The CDR3 DNA follows: TGTGCCAGCCTCGGTCGATCCTACGAGCAGTACTTC. It yields the protein CASLGRSYEQYF.

The chain employs TRBV7-8 and TRBJ2-7, with D perhaps matching TRBD2 (6 bases). CDR3 length: 14 residues. Germline CDR1 reads SGHVS; CDR2 reads FQNEAQ. Trimming took off 0 bases at V and 12 bases at J, with 18 bases between the two ends. The CDR3 protein is CASSLAEGTPEGYF. The CDR3 DNA reads TGTGCCAGCAGCTTAGCGGAAGGGACTCCAGAGGGGTACTTC. Combining the CDR3 with reference TRBV7-8 and TRBJ2-7 gives the whole variable domain GAGVSQSPRYKVAKRGQDVALRCDPISGHVSLFWYQQALGQGPEFLTYFQNEAQLDKSGLPSDRFFAERPEGSVSTLKIQRTQQEDSAVYLCASSLAEGTPEGYFGPGTRLTVT.

The V call is TRBV28, the J call TRBJ2-7; a weak D match, TRBD1 (5 bases). V lost 3 bases, J lost 2 bases, and 11 bases lay in between. The germline CDR1 and CDR2 sequences are MDHEN and SYDVKM. The length of the CDR3 is 14 residues. The CDR3 DNA is TGTGCCAGCAGTTTGCCTCAGGGTCCCTACGAGCAGTACTTC. This encodes CASSLPQGPYEQYF.

The J gene is TRBJ2-1, the V gene TRBV7-9; tentative D call: TRBD1 (6 bases). The V end lost 1 base, the J end lost 1 base, and 17 bases lay between the germline ends. The CDR3 totals 18 residues. In germline, CDR1 is SEHNR, CDR2 FQNEAQ (reference sequence). Here the CDR3 reads CASSLGSGKGVSYNEQFF. The CDR3 coding sequence is TGTGCCAGCAGCTTAGGGTCCGGGAAGGGGGTGTCCTACAATGAGCAGTTCTTC.

The chain is built from TRBV11-1 and TRBJ1-1; possible D gene TRBD1, 5 bases. The germline V gene encodes CDR1 SGHAT and CDR2 FQDESV (reference sequence). V lost 5 bases, J lost 10 bases, and 14 bases lay in between. This CDR3 has 12 amino acids. CDR3 in DNA: TGTGCCAGCAGCGGAGACAGTAGTGCAGCTTTCTTT. It codes for CASSGDSSAAFF.

The chain carries TRBV30 and TRBJ1-2; D is uncertain. This CDR3 has 12 amino acids. Germline V gene lookup returns CDR1 GTSNPN and CDR2 SVGIG (reference sequence). V lost 4 bases and J lost 1, with 7 bases in between. The CDR3: CAWNLDNYGYTF. The CDR3, as DNA: TGTGCCTGGAACCTAGATAACTATGGCTACACCTTC.

This clone was counted ten times or more. The rearrangement links TRBV28 to TRBJ1-1; D possibly corresponds to TRBD1 (6 bases). Trimming shortened V by 6 bases and J by 1 base, and 15 bases separated the two germline ends. In germline, CDR1 is MDHEN, CDR2 SYDVKM. The CDR3 is made up of 15 amino acids. Written as DNA, the CDR3 is TGTGCCAGCAGGAAAACCGGGACACGGAACACTGAAGCTTTCTTT. As protein: CASRKTGTRNTEAFF.

The chain has TRBV5-4 and TRBJ2-1; tentatively, D is TRBD2 (5 bases). CDR1 SGHNT and CDR2 YYREEE come from the germline V gene (reference sequence). Trimming took 3 bases from V and 9 from J, leaving 10 bases between them. This CDR3 comprises 12 residues. The CDR3 sequence is CASSSDWGEQFF. The CDR3, as DNA: TGTGCCAGCAGCTCGGACTGGGGTGAGCAGTTCTTC.

The V and J genes are TRBV14 and TRBJ2-2; the D is unclear. This CDR3 region has 13 residues. Germline V gene lookup returns CDR1 SGHDN and CDR2 FVKESK. Deletions cut 6 bases from V and 5 bases from J, with 10 bases between. CDR3 DNA: TGTGCCAGCAGTTCCCTCTCTACCGGGGAGCTGTTTTTT. Translation gives CASSSLSTGELFF.

DNA of the CDR3: TGCGCCAGCAGCCGAATAGATGGGGCACAAGAGACCCAGTACTTC. This gives the protein CASSRIDGAQETQYF. The J gene is TRBJ2-5, the V gene TRBV5-1; TRBD1 is a possible D gene (5 bases). The germline CDR1 and CDR2 sequences are SGHRS and YFSETQ. Between the trimmed V and J ends, which lost 4 bases and 2 bases, there was a span of 15 bases. The CDR3 is made up of 15 amino acids.

The chain has TRBV19 and TRBJ1-2, with 8 positions matching TRBD1. Germline values: CDR1 LNHDA, CDR2 SQIVND (reference sequence). Trimming at V came to 4 bases and at J to 0 bases, leaving 10 bases not matched to a gene. This CDR3 is 17 amino acids long. The CDR3 is CASSKDRDVRTNYGYTF. The CDR3 DNA reads TGTGCCAGTAGTAAGGACAGGGATGTCCGGACTAACTATGGCTACACCTTC.

The rearrangement joins TRBV12-3 or TRBV12-4 to TRBJ1-2, with D hard to call. V was pared by 2 bases and J by 7 bases, with 8 bases between. The length of the CDR3 is 12 residues. The CDR3 nucleotides are TGTGCCAGCAGTTTAAGCGGGGTTGGCTACACCTTC. Translating gives CASSLSGVGYTF.

To note about this clone: One end of the junction fails to match germline, which may point to a read error. V gene TRBV7-7 combines with J gene TRBJ2-1, with 8 nucleotides matching TRBD2. Germline-derived CDR1 and CDR2 are SSHAT and FNYEAQ (reference sequence). The CDR3 is 19 residues long. The CDR3 here is CASSLGSSDSGEPYNEQFF. The CDR3, as DNA: TGTGCTAGCAGCTTAGGATCTTCGGATAGCGGGGAGCCATACAATGAGCAGTTCTTC.

The count of this clone is one. DNA of the CDR3: TGTGCCAGCAGGACAGATTACTCTGGAAACACCATATATTTT. Translating gives CASRTDYSGNTIYF. The V gene is TRBV6-5, the J gene TRBJ1-3; D may be TRBD1 (5 bases). The germline V gene encodes CDR1 MNHEY and CDR2 SVGAGI. V lost 6 bases, J lost 0 bases, and 9 bases lay in between. The CDR3 is made up of 14 amino acids.

The chain combines TRBV30 with TRBJ2-7; the D gene is possibly TRBD1 (5 bases). The CDR3 is made up of 14 amino acids. The V and J ends lost 1 base and 3 bases respectively, with 13 bases between them. The germline V gene encodes CDR1 GTSNPN and CDR2 SVGIG (reference sequence). CDR3 nucleotide sequence: TGTGCCTGGAGTGGAGAAGGGGAAGGCTACGAGCAGTACTTC. This codes for CAWSGEGEGYEQYF.

This sequence joins TRBV19 and TRBJ2-7, with D unclear. Germline loops: CDR1 LNHDA, CDR2 SQIVND (reference sequence). The CDR3 is 13 residues long. V dropped 1 base and J dropped 2 bases, with 6 bases sitting between them. The CDR3 sequence: CASSIGRAYEQYF. In DNA form, the CDR3 reads TGTGCCAGTAGTATAGGCCGAGCCTACGAGCAGTACTTC.

The rearrangement joins TRBV5-8 to TRBJ2-5; 7 bases fit TRBD2. The V gene's germline CDR1 is SGHTS and CDR2 YDEGEE. The CDR3 is 17 amino acids. J lost 1 base, V lost 3 bases, and 12 bases had no gene match. The CDR3 sequence: CASSSLRRGSPQETQYF. For the CDR3, the DNA is TGTGCCAGCAGCTCCCTCCGGCGGGGGAGCCCCCAAGAGACCCAGTACTTC.

This clone was seen just once. The genes are TRBV5-6 and TRBJ1-2; D unclear. This CDR3 has 13 residues. Trimming shortened V by 1 base and J by 6 bases, and 10 bases separated the two germline ends. CDR1 and CDR2 from the germline V gene are SGHDT and YYEEEE. The CDR3 sequence: CASSLSRGHGYTF. The CDR3 DNA reads as TGTGCCAGCAGCTTGTCGAGAGGGCATGGCTACACCTTC.

The gene calls are TRBV5-1 and TRBJ2-3, with 9 bases matching TRBD2. J lost 2 bases, V lost 0 bases, and 4 bases had no gene match. Germline loops: CDR1 SGHRS, CDR2 YFSETQ. The CDR3 loop spans 16 amino acids. In nucleotides, the CDR3 is TGCGCCAGCAGCTTGGGTAGCGGGGGCGACACAGATACGCAGTATTTT. This translates into CASSLGSGGDTDTQYF.

V gene TRBV27 combines with J gene TRBJ1-2, with no clear D. The CDR3 spans 13 residues. Looked up from germline, CDR1 is MNHEY and CDR2 is SMNVEV (reference sequence). The V and J ends lost 3 bases and 6 bases respectively, with 11 bases between them. CDR3 in DNA: TGTGCCAGCAGTTTTAGGTGGGAGGATGGCTACACCTTC. Its protein product is CASSFRWEDGYTF.

The chain carries TRBV5-8 and TRBJ1-3, with D tentatively TRBD1 (6 bases). This CDR3 spans 13 amino acids. CDR1 and CDR2 from the germline V gene are SGHTS and YDEGEE. Between the trimmed V and J ends, which lost 5 bases and 7 bases, there was a span of 13 bases. The CDR3 here is CASRNKGENTIYF. CDR3 nucleotide sequence: TGTGCCAGCAGGAACAAGGGGGAGAACACCATATATTTT.

The CDR3 sequence is CASSPDRDHNSPLHF. In DNA, the CDR3 is TGTGCCAGCAGTCCCGACAGGGACCATAATTCACCCCTCCACTTT. The chain is built from TRBV27 and TRBJ1-6; 7 nucleotides line up with TRBD1. Germline values: CDR1 MNHEY, CDR2 SMNVEV (reference sequence). The V gene end was trimmed by 5 bases and the J gene end by 5 bases; junction bases not matched to a gene: 6. The CDR3 is 15 residues long.

This clone was picked up a small number of times. The chain employs TRBV4-1 and TRBJ1-6; 7 bases map to TRBD1. From germline, CDR1 is MGHRA and CDR2 YSYEKL. Germline trimming cut 1 base from V and 7 bases from J; bases unmatched to any gene: 16. CDR3 length: 19 residues. The CDR3 nucleotides are TGCGCCAGCAGCCAAGTGCTTCTCCAGGGGGTAAGCTCAAATTCACCCCTCCACTTT. It encodes CASSQVLLQGVSSNSPLHF.

The chain couples TRBV29-1 to TRBJ2-5; a weak D match, TRBD1 (6 bases). Germline CDR1 is SQVTM and CDR2 is ANQGSEA. V was shortened by 7 bases and J by 3 bases, with 15 bases between the two germline ends. The length of the CDR3 is 13 residues. DNA for the CDR3: TGCAGCGGCTACAGGGCACCTGAAGAGACCCAGTACTTC. Amino acids: CSGYRAPEETQYF.

This clone showed up just once. The chain carries TRBV4-1 and TRBJ2-3; TRBD2 matches at 12 bases. The CDR3 is made up of 20 amino acids. After removal of 2 bases from V and 0 bases from J, the junction contained 12 bases not matched to a gene. In germline, CDR1 is MGHRA, CDR2 YSYEKL. CDR3 sequence reads: CASSQFPGASGGASTDTQYF. The CDR3, as DNA: TGCGCCAGCAGCCAATTCCCCGGGGCTAGCGGGGGGGCTAGCACAGATACGCAGTATTTT.

CDR3 sequence: CASGPARNNQPQHF. The DNA for the CDR3 is TGTGCCAGTGGGCCGGCGAGAAACAATCAGCCCCAGCATTTT. The rearrangement joins TRBV2 to TRBJ1-5; D is uncertain. Looked up from germline, CDR1 is SNHLY and CDR2 is FYNNEI. This CDR3 region has 14 residues. The V end lost 9 bases, the J end lost 3 bases, and 15 bases lay between the germline ends.